This T cell receptor (beta chain) is drawn from a study of molecular identifiers for immune sequencing clone quantification. On the study more broadly: For replicates, RNA isolated from 20,000 or 100,000 naive CD8 cells was divided into five portions, of which four were sequenced.

TCRdb called the PCR reads again in MiXCR, with one record for every CDR3 protein. The sample records about 9,800 distinct CDR3 sequences, approximately 20% being singletons. This clonotype was picked up a small number of times. The CDR3 sequence is 12 residues long. V lost 2 bases, J lost 5 bases, and 7 bases lay in between. Germline values: CDR1 PRHDT, CDR2 FYEKMQ (reference sequence). This clonotype was sampled from a human donor in good health. Some libraries in this study had Jurkat cell RNA spiked in. The chain has TRBV13 and TRBJ2-7, with D possibly matching TRBD2 (5 bases). Sequenced: naive CD8+ T cells from blood, with Jurkat cell RNA spiked in. Subset specified: FACS-sorted CD8+CD4-CCR7+CD45RA+ naive T cells. CDR3 sequence: CASSLLANEQYF. The CDR3 coding sequence is TGTGCCAGCAGCTTATTAGCGAACGAGCAGTACTTC. Filled out from reference TRBV13 and TRBJ2-7, the complete variable domain reads AAGVIQSPRHLIKEKRETATLKCYPIPRHDTVYWYQQGPGQDPQFLISFYEKMQSDKGSIPDRFSAQQFSDYHSELNMSSLELGDSALYFCASSLLANEQYFGPGTRLTVT.